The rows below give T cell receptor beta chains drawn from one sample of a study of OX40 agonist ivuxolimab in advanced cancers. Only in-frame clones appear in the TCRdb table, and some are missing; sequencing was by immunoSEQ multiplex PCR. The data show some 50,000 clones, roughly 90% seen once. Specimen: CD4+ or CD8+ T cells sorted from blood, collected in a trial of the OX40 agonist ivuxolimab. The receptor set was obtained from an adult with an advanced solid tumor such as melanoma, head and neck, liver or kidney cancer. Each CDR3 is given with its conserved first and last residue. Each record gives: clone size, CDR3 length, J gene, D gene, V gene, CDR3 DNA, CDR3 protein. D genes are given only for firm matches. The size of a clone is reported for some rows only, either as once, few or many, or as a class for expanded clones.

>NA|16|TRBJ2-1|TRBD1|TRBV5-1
TGCGCCAGCAGCTTGTGGGCGGGACAGGGTAGAAATGAGCAGTTCTTC
CASSLWAGQGRNEQFF
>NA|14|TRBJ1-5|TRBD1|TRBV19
TGTGCCAGTAGTATCGACAGGGGCCCAAGGCCCCAGCATTTT
CASSIDRGPRPQHF
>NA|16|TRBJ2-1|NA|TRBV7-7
TGTGCTAGCAGCCAGATAGGGGGGGCTTATTACAATGAGCAGTTCTTC
CASSQIGGAYYNEQFF
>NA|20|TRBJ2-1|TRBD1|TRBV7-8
TGTGCCAGCAGCCTAGTAGGGACAGGGCGGCAGCGGGGTTCCTACAATGAGCAGTTCTTC
CASSLVGTGRQRGSYNEQFF
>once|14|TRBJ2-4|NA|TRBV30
TGTGCCTGGAGCCAGGGGCCGGGACGGGACATTCAGTACTTC
CAWSQGPGRDIQYF
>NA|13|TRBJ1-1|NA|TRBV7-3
TGTGCCAGCAGCATACAGAGGAACACTGAAGCTTTCTTT
CASSIQRNTEAFF
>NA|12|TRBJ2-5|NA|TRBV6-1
TGTGCCAGCAGCGAACAGCTAGAGACCCAGTACTTC
CASSEQLETQYF
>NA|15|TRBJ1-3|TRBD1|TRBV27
TGTGCCAGCAGTACCCACAGGGGCTCTGGAAACACCATATATTTT
CASSTHRGSGNTIYF
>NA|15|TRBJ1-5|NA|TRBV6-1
TGTGCCAGCAGTGTACAGATGCATAGCAATCAGCCCCAGCATTTT
CASSVQMHSNQPQHF
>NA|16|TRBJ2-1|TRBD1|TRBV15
TGTGCCACCAGCAGGGGGACAGGGATAACCTACAATGAGCAGTTCTTC
CATSRGTGITYNEQFF
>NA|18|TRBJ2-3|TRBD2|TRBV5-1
TGCGCCAGCAGCCCCGCAGCCGGGGGGGGATTCGGCACAGATACGCAGTATTTT
CASSPAAGGGFGTDTQYF
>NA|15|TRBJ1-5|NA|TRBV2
TGTGCCAGCAGAGAGGACACCCAAAGCAATCAGCCCCAGCATTTT
CASREDTQSNQPQHF
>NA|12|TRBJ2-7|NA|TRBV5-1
TGCGCCAGCAGCTTGACCGGGTACGAGCAGTACTTC
CASSLTGYEQYF
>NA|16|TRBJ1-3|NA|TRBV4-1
TGCGCCAGCAGCGCGCTACCTGGGCTGGGAGGAAACACCATATATTTT
CASSALPGLGGNTIYF
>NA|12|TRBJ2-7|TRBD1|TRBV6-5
TGTGCCAGCAGCAAGACAGGGATCGAGCAGTACTTC
CASSKTGIEQYF
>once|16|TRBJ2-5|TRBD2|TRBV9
TGTGCCAGCAGCCCCGGGACTAGCGGGAACCAAGAGACCCAGTACTTC
CASSPGTSGNQETQYF
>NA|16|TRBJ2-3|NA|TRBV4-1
TGCGCCAGCAGCCAAGTCGGGGAGATCATCACAGATACGCAGTATTTT
CASSQVGEIITDTQYF
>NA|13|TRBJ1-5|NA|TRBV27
TGTGCCAGCAGTGGACAGCACAATCAGCCCCAGCATTTT
CASSGQHNQPQHF
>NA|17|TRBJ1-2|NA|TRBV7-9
TGTGCCAGCAGCTCCCCTCGGGGGGCAGGGGCTAACTATGGCTACACCTTC
CASSSPRGAGANYGYTF
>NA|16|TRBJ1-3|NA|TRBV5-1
TGCGCCAGCAGCTTGGCGCCAATTGAGTCTGGAAACACCATATATTTT
CASSLAPIESGNTIYF
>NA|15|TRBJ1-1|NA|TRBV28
TGTGCCAGCACCGACCAGGGCTCGAGGAACACTGAAGCTTTCTTT
CASTDQGSRNTEAFF
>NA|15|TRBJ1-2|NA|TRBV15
TGTGCCACCAGCAGAGATTTTAACCAGGGCTCGGGCTACACCTTC
CATSRDFNQGSGYTF
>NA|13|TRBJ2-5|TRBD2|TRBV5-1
TGCGCCAGCAGCTTGGAACTAGCGGAGACCCAGTACTTC
CASSLELAETQYF
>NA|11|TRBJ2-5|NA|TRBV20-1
TGCAGTGCTATTTATGGGGAGACCCAGTACTTC
CSAIYGETQYF
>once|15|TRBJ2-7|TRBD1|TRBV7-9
TGTGCCAGCAGCTCGGGGACAGGGCCGACCTACGAGCAGTACTTC
CASSSGTGPTYEQYF
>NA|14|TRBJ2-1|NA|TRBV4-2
TGTGCCAGCAGCCAAGAGACTCCGTACAATGAGCAGTTCTTC
CASSQETPYNEQFF
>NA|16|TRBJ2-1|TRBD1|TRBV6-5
TGTGCCAGCAGTTCGTCGGGGACAGGGGGGTACAATGAGCAGTTCTTC
CASSSSGTGGYNEQFF
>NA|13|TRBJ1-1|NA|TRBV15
TGTGCCACCAGCAGAGATTTTAACACTGAAGCTTTCTTT
CATSRDFNTEAFF
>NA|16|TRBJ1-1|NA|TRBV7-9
TGTGCCAGCAGCTTAGGGGGCGGGGAAATGAACACTGAAGCTTTCTTT
CASSLGGGEMNTEAFF
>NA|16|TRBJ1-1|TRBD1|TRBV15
TGTGCCACCAGCAGATGGAGACAGGGGGCACGGACTGAAGCTTTCTTT
CATSRWRQGARTEAFF
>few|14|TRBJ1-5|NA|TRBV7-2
TGTGCCAGCAGCCCTGCCCAGGGAATGGAGCCCCAGCATTTT
CASSPAQGMEPQHF
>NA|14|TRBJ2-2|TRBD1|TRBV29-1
TGCAGCGTTGAGCGACAGGGGTACACCGGGGAGCTGTTTTTT
CSVERQGYTGELFF
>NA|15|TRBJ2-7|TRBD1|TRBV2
TGTGCCAGCAGTGTAGGTGGGACAGGGGCCTACGAGCAGTACTTC
CASSVGGTGAYEQYF
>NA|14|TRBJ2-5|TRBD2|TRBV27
TGTGCCAGCAGTCTTAGCGGGAGACGAGAGACCCAGTACTTC
CASSLSGRRETQYF
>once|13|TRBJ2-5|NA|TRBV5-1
TGCGCCAGCAGCTTGGCCTCTGGGGAGACCCAGTACTTC
CASSLASGETQYF
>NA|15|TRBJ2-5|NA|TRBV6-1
TGTGCCAGCAGTGAAGTGATGGGGGGCCAAGAGACCCAGTACTTC
CASSEVMGGQETQYF
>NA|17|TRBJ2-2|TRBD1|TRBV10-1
TGCGCCAGCAGTGAGGCCGGACAGGGGGCGGGCACCGGGGAGCTGTTTTTT
CASSEAGQGAGTGELFF
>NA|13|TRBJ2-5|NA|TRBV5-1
TGCGCCAGCAGCCGACCGGGGGAAGAGACCCAGTACTTC
CASSRPGEETQYF
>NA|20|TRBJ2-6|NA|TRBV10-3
TGTGCCATCAGCGGTGGGGACGGGGCAGGGTTAAACTCTGGGGCCAACGTCCTGACTTTC
CAISGGDGAGLNSGANVLTF
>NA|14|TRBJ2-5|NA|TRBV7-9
TGTGCCAGCAGCTTAGTCGCCCCTACGGAGACCCAGTACTTC
CASSLVAPTETQYF
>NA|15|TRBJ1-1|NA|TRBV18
TGTGCCAGCTCACCATGGCAGACCATGAACACTGAAGCTTTCTTT
CASSPWQTMNTEAFF
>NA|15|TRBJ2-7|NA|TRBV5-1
TGCGCCAGCAGCTTGGACGGGGTCAAGACCTACGAGCAGTACTTC
CASSLDGVKTYEQYF
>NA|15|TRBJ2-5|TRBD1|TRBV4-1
TGCGCCAGCAGCCAAGATTGGGGACAGCAAGAGACCCAGTACTTC
CASSQDWGQQETQYF
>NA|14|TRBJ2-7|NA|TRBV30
TGTGCCTGGAGTGTGGGTGGGAGTCGCTACGAGCAGTACTTC
CAWSVGGSRYEQYF
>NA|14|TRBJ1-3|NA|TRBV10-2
TGCGCCAGCAGTGAGTCGACTCCCGAGAGGGCCATATATTTT
CASSESTPERAIYF